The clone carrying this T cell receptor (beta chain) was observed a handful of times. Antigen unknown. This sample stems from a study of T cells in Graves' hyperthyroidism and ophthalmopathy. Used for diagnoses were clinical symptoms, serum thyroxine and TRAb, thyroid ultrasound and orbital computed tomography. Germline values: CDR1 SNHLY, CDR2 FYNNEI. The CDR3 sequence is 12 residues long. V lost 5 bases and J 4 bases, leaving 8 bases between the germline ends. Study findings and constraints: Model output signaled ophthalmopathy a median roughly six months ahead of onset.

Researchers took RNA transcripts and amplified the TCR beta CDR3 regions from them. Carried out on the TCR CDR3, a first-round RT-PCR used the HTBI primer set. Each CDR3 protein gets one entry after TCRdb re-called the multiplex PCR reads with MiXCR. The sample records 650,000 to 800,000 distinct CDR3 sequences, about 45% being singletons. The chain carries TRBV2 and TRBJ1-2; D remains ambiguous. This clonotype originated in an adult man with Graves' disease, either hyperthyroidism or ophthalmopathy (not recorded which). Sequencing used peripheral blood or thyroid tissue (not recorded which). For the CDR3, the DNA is TGTGCCAGCAGTCCTTCGAGCTATGGCTACACCTTC. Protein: CASSPSSYGYTF. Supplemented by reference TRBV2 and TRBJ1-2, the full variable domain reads EPEVTQTPSHQVTQMGQEVILRCVPISNHLYFYWYRQILGQKVEFLVSFYNNEISEKSEIFDDQFSVERPDGSNFTLKIRSTKLEDSAMYFCASSPSSYGYTFGSGTRLTVV.